Given below is one T cell receptor beta chain in context. Antigen unknown. A linear amplification protocol produced the TCR libraries from 500 ng of total RNA. TCRdb re-called the reads with MiXCR, one entry per CDR3 protein. The table shows 200,000 or so distinct CDR3 sequences, with 74% occurring only once. Germline CDR1 reads SGHKS; CDR2 reads YYEKEE (reference sequence). The CDR3 length is 15 residues. Unmatched junction bases numbered 10, after V lost 4 bases and J lost 5 bases. The data belong to a study of healthy donors' naive CD4 and CD8 T cells. Whole-study findings and limits: A reported CD4+/CD8+ bias affected most V and J genes in naive cells.

Sequenced material: naive CD4+ and CD8+ T cells sorted from blood, pooled from several donors. This TCR came from a pool of human donors in good health; the sample pools cells from several healthy donors. The chain links TRBV5-5 to TRBJ2-3; 7 bases are shared with TRBD1. In DNA form, the CDR3 reads TGTGCCAGCAGCCACGTCATACAGGGGATAGATACGCAGTATTTT. Translating it yields CASSHVIQGIDTQYF. Variable domain in full (rest from reference TRBV5-5 and TRBJ2-3): DAGVTQSPTHLIKTRGQQVTLRCSPISGHKSVSWYQQVLGQGPQFIFQYYEKEERGRGNFPDRFSARQFPNYSSELNVNALLLGDSALYLCASSHVIQGIDTQYFGPGTRLTVL.